These T cell receptor beta chains were read from a single sample in a study of shared clonotypes between healthy human individuals. Repertoires were generated with immunoSEQ multiplex PCR, while TCRdb's copy carries only in-frame clones and drops some. Of 600,000 to 750,000 clones in the sample, 90% are singletons; the top ten hold 34%. Sequencing was performed on memory CD8+ T cells from PBMCs. These receptors all come from a man aged 18 to 30 in good health. Some clones in this sample may be carry-over from other donors' samples. Both conserved end residues are part of each CDR3. Fields, in order: V gene, CDR3 length, J gene, clone size, D gene, CDR3 protein, CDR3 DNA. The D gene is left open where the match is weak. Clone size appears in some rows only: once, few, many, or a class for an expanded clone.

v_gene: TRBV11-2
len: 18
j_gene: TRBJ2-2
abundance: NA
d_gene: TRBD2
CDR3aa: CASSSRRASGSQSGELFF
CDR3nt: TGTGCCAGCAGCTCCCGGCGGGCTAGCGGGAGCCAATCCGGGGAGCTGTTTTTT

v_gene: TRBV6-1
len: 15
j_gene: TRBJ2-3
abundance: NA
d_gene: NA
CDR3aa: CASSDTLLSTDTQYF
CDR3nt: TGTGCCAGCAGTGACACCCTATTATCTACAGATACGCAGTATTTT

v_gene: TRBV5-4
len: 17
j_gene: TRBJ2-6
abundance: NA
d_gene: TRBD1
CDR3aa: CASSPDRPYSGANVLTF
CDR3nt: TGTGCCAGCAGCCCGGACAGGCCCTACTCTGGGGCCAACGTCCTGACTTTC

v_gene: TRBV7-9
len: 16
j_gene: TRBJ1-1
abundance: NA
d_gene: TRBD1
CDR3aa: CASSSVPGQGATEAFF
CDR3nt: TGTGCCAGCAGCTCCGTTCCGGGACAGGGCGCAACTGAAGCTTTCTTT

v_gene: TRBV5-4
len: 17
j_gene: TRBJ2-7
abundance: NA
d_gene: TRBD2
CDR3aa: CASSQTQGGEGLHEQYF
CDR3nt: TGCGCCAGCAGCCAGACCCAGGGCGGGGAGGGCCTCCACGAGCAGTACTTC

v_gene: TRBV2
len: 15
j_gene: TRBJ2-7
abundance: NA
d_gene: NA
CDR3aa: CASIRGGSNVYEQYF
CDR3nt: TGTGCCAGCATCAGGGGAGGATCTAACGTCTACGAGCAGTACTTC

v_gene: TRBV28
len: 11
j_gene: TRBJ1-1
abundance: few
d_gene: NA
CDR3aa: CASSLGPEAFF
CDR3nt: TGTGCCAGCAGTTTAGGACCTGAAGCTTTCTTT

v_gene: TRBV7-9
len: 11
j_gene: TRBJ2-3
abundance: NA
d_gene: TRBD1
CDR3aa: CACNRGDTQYF
CDR3nt: TGTGCCTGCAACAGGGGAGATACGCAGTATTTT

v_gene: TRBV19
len: 18
j_gene: TRBJ1-5
abundance: NA
d_gene: TRBD1
CDR3aa: CASSIDARTGVRNQPQHF
CDR3nt: TGTGCCAGTAGTATAGATGCAAGGACAGGGGTACGGAATCAGCCCCAGCATTTT

v_gene: TRBV14
len: 16
j_gene: TRBJ2-1
abundance: NA
d_gene: TRBD1
CDR3aa: CASSQPRDRLYNEQFF
CDR3nt: TGTGCCAGCAGCCAACCTCGGGACAGATTATACAATGAGCAGTTCTTC

v_gene: TRBV4-3
len: 14
j_gene: TRBJ2-2
abundance: NA
d_gene: NA
CDR3aa: CASSQGPLSGELFF
CDR3nt: TGCGCCAGCAGCCAGGGCCCTCTGTCCGGGGAGCTGTTTTTT

v_gene: TRBV14
len: 16
j_gene: TRBJ1-1
abundance: NA
d_gene: NA
CDR3aa: CASSQGPSRWVTEAFF
CDR3nt: TGTGCCAGCAGCCAAGGGCCCTCCCGTTGGGTTACTGAAGCTTTCTTT

v_gene: TRBV5-1
len: 14
j_gene: TRBJ2-3
abundance: NA
d_gene: TRBD2
CDR3aa: CASGEQRETDTQYF
CDR3nt: TGCGCCAGCGGGGAACAGCGGGAGACAGATACGCAGTATTTT

v_gene: TRBV9
len: 15
j_gene: TRBJ2-2
abundance: NA
d_gene: TRBD1
CDR3aa: CASSFDRANTGELFF
CDR3nt: TGTGCCAGCAGCTTTGACAGGGCGAACACCGGGGAGCTGTTTTTT

v_gene: TRBV5-1
len: 12
j_gene: TRBJ2-1
abundance: NA
d_gene: NA
CDR3aa: CASSWGPGEQFF
CDR3nt: TGCGCCAGCAGCTGGGGCCCCGGTGAGCAGTTCTTC

v_gene: TRBV30
len: 17
j_gene: TRBJ2-7
abundance: NA
d_gene: NA
CDR3aa: CAWRSLRRGRTGIEQYF
CDR3nt: TGTGCCTGGAGAAGTTTGAGGCGCGGGCGGACGGGGATCGAGCAGTACTTC

v_gene: TRBV9
len: 13
j_gene: TRBJ2-1
abundance: NA
d_gene: NA
CDR3aa: CASSDRTYNEQFF
CDR3nt: TGTGCCAGCAGCGATAGGACCTACAATGAGCAGTTCTTC

v_gene: TRBV7-8
len: 15
j_gene: TRBJ2-2
abundance: once
d_gene: NA
CDR3aa: CASSYLRGRGGELFF
CDR3nt: TGTGCCAGCAGCTACCTCAGGGGTCGTGGCGGGGAGCTGTTTTTT

v_gene: TRBV18
len: 13
j_gene: TRBJ2-3
abundance: NA
d_gene: NA
CDR3aa: CASSPPLRDTQYF
CDR3nt: TGTGCCAGCTCACCACCGTTGCGAGATACGCAGTATTTT

v_gene: TRBV6-5
len: 15
j_gene: TRBJ2-7
abundance: NA
d_gene: TRBD2
CDR3aa: CASSAGLAATYEQYF
CDR3nt: TGTGCCAGCAGTGCGGGACTAGCGGCCACCTACGAGCAGTACTTC

v_gene: TRBV13
len: 15
j_gene: TRBJ2-3
abundance: NA
d_gene: NA
CDR3aa: CASRERKAYTDTQYF
CDR3nt: TGTGCCAGCAGGGAACGGAAGGCTTACACAGATACGCAGTATTTT

v_gene: TRBV7-8
len: 16
j_gene: TRBJ2-1
abundance: NA
d_gene: NA
CDR3aa: CASSLVGPRPYNEQFF
CDR3nt: TGTGCCAGCAGCTTAGTGGGCCCCAGGCCCTACAATGAGCAGTTCTTC

v_gene: TRBV29-1
len: 15
j_gene: TRBJ2-7
abundance: NA
d_gene: NA
CDR3aa: CSVEESSRQPYEQYF
CDR3nt: TGCAGCGTTGAAGAATCTTCGCGACAGCCCTACGAGCAGTACTTC

v_gene: TRBV7-6
len: 14
j_gene: TRBJ2-7
abundance: NA
d_gene: NA
CDR3aa: CASSPRTGEGEQYF
CDR3nt: TGTGCCAGCAGCCCCAGAACAGGGGAGGGGGAGCAGTACTTC

v_gene: TRBV27
len: 16
j_gene: TRBJ2-4
abundance: NA
d_gene: TRBD1
CDR3aa: CASSSFRETGMDIQYF
CDR3nt: TGTGCCAGCAGTTCCTTCCGTGAGACAGGGATGGACATTCAGTACTTC

v_gene: TRBV6-1
len: 14
j_gene: TRBJ2-7
abundance: NA
d_gene: TRBD1
CDR3aa: CASSEVGQGHEQYF
CDR3nt: TGTGCCAGCAGTGAAGTGGGACAGGGACACGAGCAGTACTTC

v_gene: TRBV2
len: 16
j_gene: TRBJ1-2
abundance: NA
d_gene: TRBD1
CDR3aa: CASPNTIGQGDYGYTF
CDR3nt: TGTGCCAGCCCCAACACCATCGGACAGGGGGACTATGGCTACACCTTC

v_gene: TRBV18
len: 11
j_gene: TRBJ2-5
abundance: NA
d_gene: NA
CDR3aa: CASSPGETQYF
CDR3nt: TGTGCCAGCTCACCGGGAGAGACCCAGTACTTC

v_gene: TRBV5-1
len: 15
j_gene: TRBJ1-2
abundance: NA
d_gene: NA
CDR3aa: CASSLEAAKDYGYTF
CDR3nt: TGCGCCAGCAGCTTGGAGGCGGCTAAGGACTATGGCTACACCTTC

v_gene: TRBV9
len: 15
j_gene: TRBJ2-1
abundance: NA
d_gene: NA
CDR3aa: CASSVADSSYNEQFF
CDR3nt: TGTGCCAGCAGCGTAGCCGATAGCTCCTACAATGAGCAGTTCTTC